This TCR beta chain was documented in a study of shared clonotypes between healthy human individuals. Germline loops: CDR1 MNHEY, CDR2 SMNVEV (reference sequence). V was cut by 4 bases and J by 4 bases, with 22 bases left in between. The length of the CDR3 is 17 residues. What was sequenced on ten immunoSEQ deep assay plates was unsorted PBMC DNA. Original handling: With immunoSEQ giving junction-only sequences and no quality scores, filtering differed. Using immunoSEQ multiplex PCR, the repertoire was profiled, and TCRdb retains in-frame clones only, with some absent. Clonal size and the V and J genes are those of that table, whereas D and trimming came from the DNA. The table lists roughly 490,000 clones, 79% of them singletons, with approximately 12% in the top ten.

Specimen: PBMCs. The sequence was obtained from a woman between 40 and 50 years old in good health. Some clones in this sample may be carry-over from other donors' samples. J is TRBJ1-2 and V is TRBV27; D is perhaps TRBD1 (6 bases). DNA of the CDR3: TGTGCCAGCAGTTCTTTACCTAGACAGGAGGGTTTCTATGGCTACACCTTC. It translates to CASSSLPRQEGFYGYTF.